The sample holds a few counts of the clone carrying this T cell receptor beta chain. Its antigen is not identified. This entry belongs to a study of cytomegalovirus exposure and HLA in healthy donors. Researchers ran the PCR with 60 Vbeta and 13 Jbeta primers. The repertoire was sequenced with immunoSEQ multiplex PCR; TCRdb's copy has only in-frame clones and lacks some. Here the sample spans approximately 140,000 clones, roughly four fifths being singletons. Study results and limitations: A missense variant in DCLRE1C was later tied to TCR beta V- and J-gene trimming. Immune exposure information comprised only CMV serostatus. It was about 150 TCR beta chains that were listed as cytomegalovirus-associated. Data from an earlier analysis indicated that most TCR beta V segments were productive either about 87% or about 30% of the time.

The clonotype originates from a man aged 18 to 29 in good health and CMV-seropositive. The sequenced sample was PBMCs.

The CDR3 DNA reads as TGTGCCAGCAGCGTCTCGACGGGTAATCAGCCCCAGCATTTT. Translation gives CASSVSTGNQPQHF. The chain couples TRBV9 to TRBJ1-5; D remains unclear. The ends were cut back, 2 bases at V and 4 bases at J, with 10 bases in the middle. CDR3 length: 14 amino acids. From germline, CDR1 is SGDLS and CDR2 YYNGEE.